One sample yielded the 20 T cell receptor beta chains listed below, sequenced in a study of somatic mutations in cytotoxic T cells in rheumatoid arthritis. Profiling relied on immunoSEQ multiplex PCR, and the TCRdb table lists in-frame clones only, not all of them. The table has over 8,500 clones, around three quarters seen once. Material for sequencing was CD8+ T cells sorted from blood. The receptor source for this set is a man aged 60 to 75 in good health.

This clone occurred a few times. V is TRBV9 and J is TRBJ2-3; D is uncertain. CDR3 size: 14 residues. Germline-derived CDR1 and CDR2 are SGDLS and YYNGEE. Between the trimmed V and J ends, which lost 2 bases and 2 bases, there was a span of 9 bases. In DNA form, the CDR3 reads TGTGCCAGCAGCGTTGGGGTATTCACAGATACGCAGTATTTT. Its translation is CASSVGVFTDTQYF.

The chain carries TRBV9 and TRBJ2-1, with 9 bases aligning to TRBD2. In germline, CDR1 is SGDLS, CDR2 YYNGEE. The V segment lost 4 bases and the J segment 6 bases; nucleotides outside the gene matches: 8. The CDR3 is made up of 15 amino acids. The CDR3 sequence: CASSLEGLAPNEQFF. The DNA for the CDR3 is TGTGCCAGCAGCCTAGAGGGACTAGCCCCCAATGAGCAGTTCTTC.

This clone was counted once. V gene TRBV28 combines with J gene TRBJ2-5, with D possibly matching TRBD2 (6 bases). Trimming took 6 bases from V and 0 from J, leaving 14 bases between them. The CDR3 extends over 15 amino acids. Germline CDR1 reads MDHEN; CDR2 reads SYDVKM. The CDR3 bases are TGTGCCAGCAGGCGGGATGACAGCCACCAAGAGACCCAGTACTTC. This translates into CASRRDDSHQETQYF. Variable domain in full (rest from reference TRBV28 and TRBJ2-5): DVKVTQSSRYLVKRTGEKVFLECVQDMDHENMFWYRQDPGLGLRLIYFSYDVKMKEKGDIPEGYSVSREKKERFSLILESASTNQTSMYLCASRRDDSHQETQYFGPGTRLLVL.

This clone was recorded once. The rearrangement links TRBV4-3 to TRBJ1-2, with D unresolved. CDR1 is LGHNA and CDR2 is YSLEER in the germline V gene. The germline V and J ends were trimmed by 0 bases and 4 bases, with 12 bases remaining between them. CDR3 length equals 15 residues. CDR3 bases: TGCGCCAGCAGCCAAGATGAGACGACCGCCTATGGCTACACCTTC. Protein: CASSQDETTAYGYTF.

The chain uses TRBV7-2 and TRBJ2-2; 8 bases are shared with TRBD1. Germline loops: CDR1 SGHTA, CDR2 FQGNSA. The length of the CDR3 is 16 residues. V was clipped by 5 bases and J by 0 bases; unmatched bases: 5. This CDR3 reads CASSPGDRPNTGELFF. Written as DNA, the CDR3 is TGTGCCAGCAGCCCCGGGGACAGGCCGAACACCGGGGAGCTGTTTTTT.

The rearrangement joins TRBV30 to TRBJ2-5; D not resolved. V lost 2 bases to trimming and J lost 4 bases, with 20 bases between them. The germline V gene encodes CDR1 GTSNPN and CDR2 SVGIG (reference sequence). The CDR3 is 16 amino acids. The DNA of the CDR3 is TGTGCCTGGAGTCCACGGTCCTCACGAGTTATAGAGACCCAGTACTTC. Protein sequence: CAWSPRSSRVIETQYF.

The rearrangement joins TRBV23-1 to TRBJ2-3; a possible D gene is TRBD2 (5 bases). TRBV23-1 is an open reading frame, and its role is uncertain. V was trimmed by 6 bases and J by 4 bases, leaving 23 bases between them. The CDR3 consists of 17 residues. The CDR3 sequence is CASSHREAPVPPDTQYF. The DNA for the CDR3 is TGCGCCAGCAGCCATCGGGAAGCACCAGTCCCCCCAGATACGCAGTATTTT.

This clone has only a few counts. The J gene is TRBJ2-7, the V gene TRBV19; perhaps TRBD1 as D (6 bases). CDR3 length: 14 residues. Trimming removed 5 bases at V and 3 bases at J, with 14 bases between. CDR1 is LNHDA, CDR2 SQIVND, per germline (reference sequence). The CDR3: CASSPRGQLYEQYF. As DNA, the CDR3 is TGTGCCAGTAGTCCCAGGGGCCAACTCTACGAGCAGTACTTC.

This clone appeared a single time. The chain couples TRBV4-1 to TRBJ1-5; D perhaps matches TRBD1 (6 bases). The CDR3 is 15 amino acids. V shed 7 bases and J shed 0 bases, with 13 bases lying between them. The germline gives CDR1 MGHRA, CDR2 YSYEKL. For the CDR3, the DNA is TGCGCCAGCACTCCAAGGACAGATAGCAATCAGCCCCAGCATTTT. This codes for CASTPRTDSNQPQHF.

The chain recombines TRBV11-2 with TRBJ2-1, with D perhaps matching TRBD2 (5 bases). The CDR3 length is 14 residues. Trimming shortened V by 1 base and J by 6 bases, and 10 bases separated the two germline ends. The germline gives CDR1 SGHAT, CDR2 FQNNGV. Written as DNA, the CDR3 is TGTGCCAGCAGCTTAGGGGCTAGCTCCAATGAGCAGTTCTTC. This translates into CASSLGASSNEQFF. The entire variable domain, with the rest obtained from reference TRBV11-2 and TRBJ2-1, is as follows: EAGVAQSPRYKIIEKRQSVAFWCNPISGHATLYWYQQILGQGPKLLIQFQNNGVVDDSQLPKDRFSAERLKGVDSTLKIQPAKLEDSAVYLCASSLGASSNEQFFGPGTRLTVL.

The chain couples TRBV28 to TRBJ2-7; 7 nucleotides line up with TRBD1. The V and J ends lost 6 bases and 3 bases, in that order; junction bases with no gene match: 11. The CDR3 loop spans 15 amino acids. The V gene's germline CDR1 is MDHEN and CDR2 SYDVKM. CDR3 DNA: TGTGCCAGCAGACCCCCGGGACAGAACCACTACGAGCAGTACTTC. It specifies CASRPPGQNHYEQYF.

The chain links TRBV7-8 to TRBJ2-1; the D is unclear. The V and J ends lost 2 bases and 7 bases respectively, with 9 bases between them. This CDR3 is built from 13 residues. Germline loops: CDR1 SGHVS, CDR2 FQNEAQ. CDR3 DNA sequence: TGTGCCAGCAGCTTAAGGGTGGGGAATGAGCAGTTCTTC. Its protein product is CASSLRVGNEQFF.

This clone was observed a handful of times. This chain connects TRBV6-6 to TRBJ1-4; D is possibly TRBD1 (6 bases). The germline V and J ends were trimmed by 4 bases and 5 bases, with 14 bases remaining between them. Germline CDR1 is MNHNY and CDR2 is SVGAGI (reference sequence). CDR3 length equals 15 residues. The CDR3 region is CASSSGQPLNEKLFF. In nucleotides, the CDR3 is TGTGCCAGCAGTTCAGGACAGCCGCTGAATGAAAAACTGTTTTTT.

The table lists this clone with a count of one. The chain combines TRBV19 with TRBJ2-7; tentative D call: TRBD1 (5 bases). The CDR3 is 13 residues long. The V and J ends lost 3 bases and 2 bases respectively, with 8 bases between them. CDR1 is LNHDA, CDR2 SQIVND, per germline (reference sequence). The DNA of the CDR3 is TGTGCCAGTAGTATGCAGGGTACCTACGAGCAGTACTTC. Encoded protein: CASSMQGTYEQYF.

This clone is labeled medium-sized (0.01 to 0.1%). The chain has TRBV15 and TRBJ1-1; TRBD1 might be the D (5 bases). This CDR3 contains 16 residues. Germline V lookup: CDR1 LNHNV, CDR2 YYDKDF (reference sequence). V lost 0 bases and J 1 base, leaving 12 bases between the germline ends. The CDR3: CATSRDRSGPNTEAFF. The CDR3 DNA reads as TGTGCCACCAGCAGAGATCGTTCGGGGCCGAACACTGAAGCTTTCTTT.

The gene calls are TRBV19 and TRBJ2-7; perhaps D is TRBD1 or TRBD2 (5 bases each). Germline lookup yields CDR1 LNHDA and CDR2 SQIVND (reference sequence). The CDR3 runs 16 residues. Trimming took 5 bases from V and 1 from J, leaving 18 bases between them. The CDR3 bases are TGTGCCAGTAGTTCAGACGAGGGGCTGGAGTCCTACGAGCAGTACTTC. Residues: CASSSDEGLESYEQYF.

The chain employs TRBV21-1 and TRBJ1-2; the table names TRBD1, a call not compared with the DNA. TRBV21-1 corresponds to a pseudogene. The CDR3 totals 16 residues. CDR3 in DNA: TGTGCCAGCAGCAAAGGCCCCGGAGGACAGGGCCTTGGCTACACCTTC. It is translated as CASSKGPGGQGLGYTF.

In nucleotides, the CDR3 is TGTGCCAGCAGCGTAGGACAGAGTGGAAACACCATATATTTT. Its translation is CASSVGQSGNTIYF. The chain couples TRBV9 to TRBJ1-3; tentative D call: TRBD1 (5 bases). CDR1 and CDR2 from the germline V gene are SGDLS and YYNGEE. The CDR3 is 14 amino acids. The V gene lost 0 bases and the J gene lost 3 bases, with 7 bases spanning the gap.

This sequence joins TRBV27 and TRBJ2-2; D may be TRBD1 (5 bases). This CDR3 comprises 13 residues. V dropped 7 bases and J dropped 5 bases, with 11 bases sitting between them. Germline assignment: CDR1 MNHEY and CDR2 SMNVEV (reference sequence). In DNA form, the CDR3 reads TGTGCCAGCAATTCAGGGCTTACCGGGGAGCTGTTTTTT. Amino acid sequence: CASNSGLTGELFF.

This clone was observed a few times. The rearrangement uses TRBV7-6 and TRBJ1-1; TRBD1 matches 7 bases. The V segment lost 5 bases and the J segment 0 bases; nucleotides outside the gene matches: 6. The CDR3 sequence is 15 residues long. Germline V gives CDR1 SGHVS, CDR2 FNYEAQ. CDR3 in amino acids: CASSPGGGLNTEAFF. DNA of the CDR3: TGTGCCAGCAGCCCGGGAGGGGGCCTGAACACTGAAGCTTTCTTT. The variable domain in full, with the rest retrieved from reference TRBV7-6 and TRBJ1-1, is GAGVSQSPRYKVTKRGQDVALRCDPISGHVSLYWYRQALGQGPEFLTYFNYEAQQDKSGLPNDRFSAERPEGSISTLTIQRTEQRDSAMYRCASSPGGGLNTEAFFGQGTRLTVV.